This T cell receptor (beta chain) appears in the sequencing data of a study of cytomegalovirus exposure and HLA in healthy donors. 13 Jbeta primers and 60 Vbeta primers were used for the PCR. Under the authors' procedure: It was a later analysis that counted 83 million or so unique TCR beta chains, of which roughly 10 million were shared. Sequencing used immunoSEQ multiplex PCR; TCRdb keeps in-frame clones, though not all of them. Clone size and V and J calls were adopted from that table, with D and trimming inferred from the DNA. The sample carries about 190,000 clones, 60% to 80% recorded once. In regard to this clone: The antigen is not known.

Study-wide results and limits: Per a later analysis, HLA-associated TCR beta chains showed more clonal expansion than other, equally common TCR beta chains. Accurate prediction of HLA-A and HLA-B alleles (for most subjects) was reportedly achieved from TCR beta sequences. Presence/absence results assume similar sequencing depth per donor, which may not hold.

The CDR3 is 14 residues long. V lost 0 bases to trimming and J lost 6 bases, with 12 bases between them. Germline CDR1 is SGHNT and CDR2 is YYREEE (reference sequence). The sample was PBMCs. The rearrangement links TRBV5-4 to TRBJ1-1; D is unclear. The sequence was obtained from a woman between 18 and 29 years old in good health and CMV-seronegative. The CDR3 coding sequence is TGTGCCAGCAGCTTGGGACGGACTGTAGCTGAAGCTTTCTTT. This translates into CASSLGRTVAEAFF.